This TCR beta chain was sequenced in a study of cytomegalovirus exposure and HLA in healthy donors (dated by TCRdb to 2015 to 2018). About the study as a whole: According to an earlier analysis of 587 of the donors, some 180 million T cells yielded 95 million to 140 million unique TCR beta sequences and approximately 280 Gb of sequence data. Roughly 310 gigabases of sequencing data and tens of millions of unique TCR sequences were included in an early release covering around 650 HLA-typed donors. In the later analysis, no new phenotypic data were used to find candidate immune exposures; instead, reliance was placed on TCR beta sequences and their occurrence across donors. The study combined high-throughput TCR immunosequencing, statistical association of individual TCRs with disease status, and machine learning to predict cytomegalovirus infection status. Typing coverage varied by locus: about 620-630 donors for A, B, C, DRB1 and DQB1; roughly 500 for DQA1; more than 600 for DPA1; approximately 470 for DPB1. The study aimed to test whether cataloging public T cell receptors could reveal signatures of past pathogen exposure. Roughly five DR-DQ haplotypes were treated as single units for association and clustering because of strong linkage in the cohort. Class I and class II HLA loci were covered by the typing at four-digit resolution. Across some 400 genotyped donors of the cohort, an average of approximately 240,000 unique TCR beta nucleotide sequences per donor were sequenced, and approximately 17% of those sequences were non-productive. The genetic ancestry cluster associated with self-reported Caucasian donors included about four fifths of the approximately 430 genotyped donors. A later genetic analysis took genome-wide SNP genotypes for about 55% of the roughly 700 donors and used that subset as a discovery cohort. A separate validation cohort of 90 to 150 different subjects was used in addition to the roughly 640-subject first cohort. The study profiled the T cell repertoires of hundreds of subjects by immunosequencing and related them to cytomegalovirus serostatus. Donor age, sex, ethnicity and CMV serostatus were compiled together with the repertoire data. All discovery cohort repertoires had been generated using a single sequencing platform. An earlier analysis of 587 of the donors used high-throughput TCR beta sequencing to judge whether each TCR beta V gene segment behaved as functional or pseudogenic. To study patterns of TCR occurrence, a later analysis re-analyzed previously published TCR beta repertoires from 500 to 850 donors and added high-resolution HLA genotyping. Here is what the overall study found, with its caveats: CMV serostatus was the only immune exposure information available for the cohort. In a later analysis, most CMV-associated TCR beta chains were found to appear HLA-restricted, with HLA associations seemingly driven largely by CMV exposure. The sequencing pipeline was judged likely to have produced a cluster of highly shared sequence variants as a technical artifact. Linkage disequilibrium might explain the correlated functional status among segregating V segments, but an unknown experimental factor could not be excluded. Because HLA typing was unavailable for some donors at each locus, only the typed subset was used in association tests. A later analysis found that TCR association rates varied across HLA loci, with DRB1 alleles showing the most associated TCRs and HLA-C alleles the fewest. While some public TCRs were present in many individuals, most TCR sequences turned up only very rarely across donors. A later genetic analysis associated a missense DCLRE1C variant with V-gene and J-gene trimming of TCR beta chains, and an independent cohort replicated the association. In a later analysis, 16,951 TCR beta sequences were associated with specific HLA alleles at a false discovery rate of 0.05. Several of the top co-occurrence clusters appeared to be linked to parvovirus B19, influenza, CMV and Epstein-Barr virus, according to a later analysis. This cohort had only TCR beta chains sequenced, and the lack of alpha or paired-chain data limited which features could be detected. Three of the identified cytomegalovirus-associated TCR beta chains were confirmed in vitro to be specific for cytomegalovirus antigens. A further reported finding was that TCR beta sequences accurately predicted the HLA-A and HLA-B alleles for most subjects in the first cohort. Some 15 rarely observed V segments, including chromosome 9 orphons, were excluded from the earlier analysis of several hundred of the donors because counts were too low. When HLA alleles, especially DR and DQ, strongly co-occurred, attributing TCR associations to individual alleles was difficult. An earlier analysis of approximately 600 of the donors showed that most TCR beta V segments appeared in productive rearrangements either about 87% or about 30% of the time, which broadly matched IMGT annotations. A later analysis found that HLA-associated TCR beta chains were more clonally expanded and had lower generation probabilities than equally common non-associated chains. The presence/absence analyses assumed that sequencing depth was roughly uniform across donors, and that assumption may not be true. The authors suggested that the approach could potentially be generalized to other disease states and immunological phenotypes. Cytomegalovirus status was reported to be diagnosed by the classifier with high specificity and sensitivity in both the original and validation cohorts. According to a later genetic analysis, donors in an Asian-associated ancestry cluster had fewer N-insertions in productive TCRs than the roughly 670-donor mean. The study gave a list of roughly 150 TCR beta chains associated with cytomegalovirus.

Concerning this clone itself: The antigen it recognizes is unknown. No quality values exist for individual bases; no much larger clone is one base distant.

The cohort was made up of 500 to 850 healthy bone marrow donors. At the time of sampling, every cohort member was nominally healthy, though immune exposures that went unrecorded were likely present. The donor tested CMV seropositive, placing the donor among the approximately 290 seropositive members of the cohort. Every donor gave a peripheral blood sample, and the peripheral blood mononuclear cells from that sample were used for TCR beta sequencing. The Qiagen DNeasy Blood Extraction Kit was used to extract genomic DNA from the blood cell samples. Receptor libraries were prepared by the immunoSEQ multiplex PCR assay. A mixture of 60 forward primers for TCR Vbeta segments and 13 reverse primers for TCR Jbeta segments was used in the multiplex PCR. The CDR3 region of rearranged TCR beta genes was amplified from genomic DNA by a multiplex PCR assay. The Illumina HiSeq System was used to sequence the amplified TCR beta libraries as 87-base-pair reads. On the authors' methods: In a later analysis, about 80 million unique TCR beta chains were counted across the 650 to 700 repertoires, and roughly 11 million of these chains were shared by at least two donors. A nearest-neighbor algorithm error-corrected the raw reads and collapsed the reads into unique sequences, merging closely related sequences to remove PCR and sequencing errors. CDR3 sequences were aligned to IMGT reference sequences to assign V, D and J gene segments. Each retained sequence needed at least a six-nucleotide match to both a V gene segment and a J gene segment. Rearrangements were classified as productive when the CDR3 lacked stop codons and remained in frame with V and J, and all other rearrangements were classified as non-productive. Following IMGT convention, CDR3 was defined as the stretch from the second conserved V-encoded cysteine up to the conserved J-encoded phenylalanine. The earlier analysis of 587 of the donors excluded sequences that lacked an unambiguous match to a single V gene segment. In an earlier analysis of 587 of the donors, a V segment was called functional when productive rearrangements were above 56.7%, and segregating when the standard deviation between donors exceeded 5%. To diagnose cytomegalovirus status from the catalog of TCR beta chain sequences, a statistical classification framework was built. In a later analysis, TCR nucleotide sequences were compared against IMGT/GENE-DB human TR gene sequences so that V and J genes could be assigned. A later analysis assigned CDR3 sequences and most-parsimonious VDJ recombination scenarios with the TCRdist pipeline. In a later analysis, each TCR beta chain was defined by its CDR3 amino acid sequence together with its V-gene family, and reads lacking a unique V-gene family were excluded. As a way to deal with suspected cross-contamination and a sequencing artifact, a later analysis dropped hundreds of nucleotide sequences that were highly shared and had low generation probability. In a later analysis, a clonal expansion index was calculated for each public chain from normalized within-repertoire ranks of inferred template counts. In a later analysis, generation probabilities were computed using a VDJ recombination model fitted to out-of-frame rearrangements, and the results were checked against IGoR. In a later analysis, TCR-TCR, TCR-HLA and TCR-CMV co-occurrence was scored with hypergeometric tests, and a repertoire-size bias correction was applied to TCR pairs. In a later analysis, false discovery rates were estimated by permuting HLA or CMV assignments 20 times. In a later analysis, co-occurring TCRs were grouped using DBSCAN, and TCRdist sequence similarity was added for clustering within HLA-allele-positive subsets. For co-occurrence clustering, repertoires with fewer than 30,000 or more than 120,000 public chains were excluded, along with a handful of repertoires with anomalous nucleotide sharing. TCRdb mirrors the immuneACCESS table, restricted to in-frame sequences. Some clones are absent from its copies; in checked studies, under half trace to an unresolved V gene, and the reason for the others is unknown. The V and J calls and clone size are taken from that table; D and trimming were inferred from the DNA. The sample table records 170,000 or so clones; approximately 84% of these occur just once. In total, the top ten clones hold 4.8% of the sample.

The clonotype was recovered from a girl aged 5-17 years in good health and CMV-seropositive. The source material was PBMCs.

CDR3 protein: CASSVEGGVGSPLHF. The nucleotide sequence reads TGTGCCAGCAGCGTCGAGGGCGGGGTTGGGTCACCCCTCCACTTT. The sequence links TRBV9 to TRBJ1-6, with no confidently assigned D gene. V drops 2 bases and J drops 10 bases, leaving 16 bases in between. CDR1 SGDLS and CDR2 YYNGEE were looked up in the germline V gene. Counted from cysteine to phenylalanine, this CDR3 has 15 amino acids. Only the CDR3 part of the read is kept: 45 bases, read in frame from the first base.